This T cell receptor (beta chain) was observed in a study of blood T cell repertoires in COVID-19. The germline V gene has CDR1 LGHDT and CDR2 YNNKEL (reference sequence). The junction had 6 bases not matched to a gene; V was cut back by 3 bases and J by 4 bases. There are 15 residues in the CDR3. Data came from immunoSEQ multiplex PCR; TCRdb stores just in-frame clones and leaves some out. This table has about 270,000 clones, about 91% appearing once. The sequencing input was PBMCs or T cells enriched from blood (not recorded which). The chain employs TRBV3-1 (or the pseudogene TRBV3-2) and TRBJ1-5, with 7 bases matching TRBD1. The source of this sequence is a man aged 40-50 years who had been exposed to COVID-19. The CDR3 protein is CASSHSGTENQPQHF. As DNA, the CDR3 is TGTGCCAGCAGCCATTCCGGGACAGAAAATCAGCCCCAGCATTTT.